Included here is one T cell receptor (beta chain) sequence, with context. Clones were sequenced by immunoSEQ multiplex PCR, and TCRdb holds only the in-frame ones, with some missing. The sample has about 55,000 clones; around three quarters are singletons. This record belongs to a study of OX40 agonist ivuxolimab in advanced cancers. The CDR3 loop spans 13 amino acids. Trimming took 3 bases from V and 3 from J, leaving 9 bases between them. The germline V gene encodes CDR1 SGHNT and CDR2 YYREEE (reference sequence). The chain uses TRBV5-4 and TRBJ2-5; no firm D call. The source is an adult with an advanced solid tumor such as melanoma, head and neck, liver or kidney cancer. Here the sequenced sample was CD4+ or CD8+ T cells sorted from blood, taken in a trial of the OX40 agonist ivuxolimab. DNA for the CDR3: TGTGCCAGCAGCTGGACGCAAAAAGAGACCCAGTACTTC. Translating gives CASSWTQKETQYF.